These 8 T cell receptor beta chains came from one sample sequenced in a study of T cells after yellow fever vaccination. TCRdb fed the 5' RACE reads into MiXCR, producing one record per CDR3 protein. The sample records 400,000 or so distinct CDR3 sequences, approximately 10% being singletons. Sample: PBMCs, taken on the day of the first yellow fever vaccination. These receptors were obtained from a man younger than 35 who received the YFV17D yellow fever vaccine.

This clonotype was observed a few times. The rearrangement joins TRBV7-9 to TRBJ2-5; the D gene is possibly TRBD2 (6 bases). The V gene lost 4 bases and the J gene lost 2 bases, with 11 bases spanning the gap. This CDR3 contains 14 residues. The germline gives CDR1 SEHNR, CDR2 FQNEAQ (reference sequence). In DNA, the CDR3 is TGTGCCAGCAGCTCGCCGGGACTTCAAGAGACCCAGTACTTC. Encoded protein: CASSSPGLQETQYF.

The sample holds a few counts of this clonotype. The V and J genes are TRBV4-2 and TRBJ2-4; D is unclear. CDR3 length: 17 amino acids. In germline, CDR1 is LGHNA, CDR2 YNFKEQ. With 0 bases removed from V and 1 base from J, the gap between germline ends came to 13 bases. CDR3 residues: CASSQDLKPPAKNIQYF. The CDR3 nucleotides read TGTGCCAGCAGCCAAGATTTGAAACCCCCGGCCAAAAACATTCAGTACTTC.

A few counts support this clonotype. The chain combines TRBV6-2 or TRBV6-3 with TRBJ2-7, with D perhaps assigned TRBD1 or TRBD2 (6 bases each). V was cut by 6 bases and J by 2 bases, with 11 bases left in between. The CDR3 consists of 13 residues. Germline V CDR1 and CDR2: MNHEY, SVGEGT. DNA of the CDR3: TGTGCCAGCAGCCACGGGGGCACCTACGAGCAGTACGTC. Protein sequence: CASSHGGTYEQYV.

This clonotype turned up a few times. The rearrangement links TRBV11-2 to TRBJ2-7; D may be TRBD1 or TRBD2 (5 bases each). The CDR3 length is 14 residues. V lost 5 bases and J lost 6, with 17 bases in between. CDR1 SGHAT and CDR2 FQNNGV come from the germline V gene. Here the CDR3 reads CASSPPRERGEQYV. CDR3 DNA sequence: TGTGCCAGCAGCCCCCCCAGGGAGCGTGGCGAGCAGTACGTC.

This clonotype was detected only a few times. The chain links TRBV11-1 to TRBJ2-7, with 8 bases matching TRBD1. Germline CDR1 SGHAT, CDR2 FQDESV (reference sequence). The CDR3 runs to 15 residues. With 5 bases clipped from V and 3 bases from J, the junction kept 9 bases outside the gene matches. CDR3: CASSRGQGPYYEQYF. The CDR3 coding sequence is TGTGCCAGCAGCCGTGGACAGGGACCTTACTACGAGCAGTACTTC.

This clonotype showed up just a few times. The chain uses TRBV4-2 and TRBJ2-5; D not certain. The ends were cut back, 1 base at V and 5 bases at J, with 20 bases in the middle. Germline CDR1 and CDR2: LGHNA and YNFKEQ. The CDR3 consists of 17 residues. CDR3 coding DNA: TGTGCCAGCAGCCAAGTTGGGCGTGGCGGCTCCAGGGAGACCCAGTACTTC. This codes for CASSQVGRGGSRETQYF.

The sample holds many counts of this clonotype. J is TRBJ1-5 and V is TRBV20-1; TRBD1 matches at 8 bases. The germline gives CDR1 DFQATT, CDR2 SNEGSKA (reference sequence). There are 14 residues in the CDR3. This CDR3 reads CREGDRHLNQPQHF. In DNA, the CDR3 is TGCAGAGAGGGGGACAGGCACCTCAATCAGCCCCAGCATTTT.

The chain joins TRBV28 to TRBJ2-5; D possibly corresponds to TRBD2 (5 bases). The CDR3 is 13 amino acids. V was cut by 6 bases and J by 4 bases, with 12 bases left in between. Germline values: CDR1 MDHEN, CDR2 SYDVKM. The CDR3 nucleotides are TGTGCCAGCAGGGCCCCGGGGAGAGAGACCCAGTACTTC. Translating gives CASRAPGRETQYF.